The clone carrying this T cell receptor beta chain has a handful of counts. What it binds is unknown. These data originate in a study of molecular identifiers for immune sequencing clone quantification. For naive CD8 T cells, sorting used the CD8+CD4-CCR7+CD45RA+ phenotype. TCRdb passed the PCR reads through MiXCR, listing each CDR3 protein once. The data show fewer than 350,000 distinct CDR3 sequences, with about 23% seen just once and about 0.73% held by the top ten. Whole-study findings and limits: In CMV-specific effectors, clones above 20 copies held over 99% of molecules; naive, under 1%.

Material: naive CD8+ T cells from blood, with Jurkat cell RNA spiked in. Subset here: FACS-sorted CD8+CD4-CCR7+CD45RA+ naive T cells. This receptor was taken from a human donor in good health. Some libraries in this study had Jurkat cell RNA spiked in.

Here the CDR3 reads CASTQTVQETQYF. CDR3 coding DNA: TGTGCCAGCACACAGACAGTCCAAGAGACCCAGTACTTC. This sequence joins TRBV7-9 and TRBJ2-5, with D possibly matching TRBD1 (5 bases). Trimming pared 7 bases from V and 1 base from J, leaving 10 bases between. Germline CDR1 SEHNR, CDR2 FQNEAQ (reference sequence). CDR3 size: 13 residues.